Presented here are 21 T cell receptor beta chains from one specimen sequenced in a study of CD4 T cells in relation to SARS-CoV-2 and coronaviruses. CD4+ T cells from unexposed donors were obtained before the COVID-19 pandemic (2011-2018). Isolation of CD4+ T cells took place after around 11 days in culture. Their antigens are not known. Profiling relied on immunoSEQ multiplex PCR, and the TCRdb table lists in-frame clones only, not all of them. Among some 16,000 clones, 79% were seen once, and the ten largest hold around 9.9%. The source material was CD4+ T cells from PBMCs, cultured in vitro. The origin of the receptors is a human donor in good health.

The CDR3 nucleotides read TGTGCCAGCTCGACGGGAGCAGGCGGGAATCAGCCCCAGCATTTT. Encoded protein: CASSTGAGGNQPQHF. The chain uses TRBV19 and TRBJ1-5; D call uncertain. Per the germline V gene, CDR1 is LNHDA and CDR2 is SQIVND (reference sequence). Trimming took off 9 bases at V and 4 bases at J, with 19 bases between the two ends. CDR3 length equals 15 residues.

The CDR3 DNA follows: TGTGCCTGGAGTAGGGGCTTGAACACTGAAGCTTTCTTT. Translated, it gives CAWSRGLNTEAFF. The rearrangement uses TRBV30 and TRBJ1-1, with D possibly TRBD1 on 5 matching bases. The CDR3 has 13 amino acids. Germline values: CDR1 GTSNPN, CDR2 SVGIG (reference sequence). Trimming shortened V by 2 bases and J by 0 bases, and 7 bases separated the two germline ends. The whole variable domain, remainder taken from reference TRBV30 and TRBJ1-1, is SQTIHQWPATLVQPVGSPLSLECTVEGTSNPNLYWYRQAAGRGLQLLFYSVGIGQISSEVPQNLSASRPQDRQFILSSKKLLLSDSGFYLCAWSRGLNTEAFFGQGTRLTVV.

In this sample, this clone turned up a few times. The CDR3, as DNA: TGTGCTAGTGCCTCACAGCAGGAGCAGTACTTC. The encoded protein is CASASQQEQYF. The gene calls are TRBV12-5 and TRBJ2-7; unclear D gene. The CDR3 is 11 amino acids. V dropped 7 bases and J dropped 7 bases, with 11 bases sitting between them. The germline CDR1 and CDR2 sequences are LGHNT and FRNRAP.

The V call is TRBV4-3, the J call TRBJ1-2, with a possible D match to TRBD1 (6 bases). The V end lost 2 bases, the J end lost 7 bases, and 14 bases lay between the germline ends. Germline V lookup: CDR1 LGHNA, CDR2 YSLEER. The length of the CDR3 is 14 residues. CDR3 sequence reads: CASSQHREVSGYTF. DNA of the CDR3: TGCGCCAGCAGCCAACACAGGGAGGTTAGTGGCTACACCTTC.

The CDR3 DNA sequence: TGCGCCAGCAGCTTGATGGGCGGCAGGGGGTGGGCTGAAGCTTTCTTT. Translated: CASSLMGGRGWAEAFF. The rearrangement joins TRBV5-1 to TRBJ1-1, with 7 positions matching TRBD1. The CDR3 runs to 16 residues. Germline V lookup: CDR1 SGHRS, CDR2 YFSETQ. Trimming at V came to 1 base and at J to 6 bases, leaving 12 bases not matched to a gene.

This sequence joins TRBV5-6 and TRBJ2-7; D call uncertain. CDR1 is SGHDT, CDR2 YYEEEE, per germline. Trimming pared 6 bases from V and 3 bases from J, leaving 22 bases between. The CDR3 covers 16 residues. The DNA of the CDR3 is TGTGCCAGCAACATGAGATTCGGGCCCAGCAACTACGAGCAGTACTTC. Translated, it gives CASNMRFGPSNYEQYF.

The chain is built from TRBV19 and TRBJ1-1, with D perhaps TRBD1 (6 bases). CDR1 and CDR2 (germline): LNHDA, SQIVND (reference sequence). Trimming left V 6 bases short and J 1 base short, with 12 bases between. The CDR3 is made up of 14 amino acids. CDR3 DNA: TGTGCCAGTAGGTTCAGGGGACCGAACACTGAAGCTTTCTTT. Protein: CASRFRGPNTEAFF.

The chain is built from TRBV7-9 and TRBJ2-5, with 8 nucleotides matching TRBD1. Unmatched junction bases numbered 3, after V lost 5 bases and J lost 1 base. This CDR3 region has 14 residues. CDR1 is SEHNR and CDR2 is FQNEAQ in the germline V gene (reference sequence). DNA for the CDR3: TGTGCCAGCAGCGCACAGGGGGGCCAAGAGACCCAGTACTTC. Protein product: CASSAQGGQETQYF.

The V and J genes are TRBV4-1 and TRBJ2-1, with D perhaps TRBD2 (6 bases). The V end was cut by 2 bases, the J end by 1 base, with 15 bases between. The CDR3 extends over 17 amino acids. Per germline, CDR1 MGHRA and CDR2 YSYEKL. CDR3 sequence (DNA): TGCGCCAGCAGCCAACCGGGGCGGGATAGATCCTACAATGAGCAGTTCTTC. Translating it yields CASSQPGRDRSYNEQFF.

V usage is TRBV5-1 and J usage is TRBJ2-2; D unclear. The CDR3 length is 13 residues. CDR1 SGHRS and CDR2 YFSETQ come from the germline V gene. V shed 5 bases and J shed 4 bases, with 9 bases lying between them. This CDR3 is CASRGNPTGELFF. For the CDR3, the DNA is TGCGCCAGCAGGGGCAACCCCACCGGGGAGCTGTTTTTT.

V is TRBV30 and J is TRBJ1-5; no clear D gene. CDR1 is GTSNPN and CDR2 is SVGIG in the germline V gene (reference sequence). This CDR3 spans 15 amino acids. Trimming removed 0 bases from V and 0 bases from J, with 9 bases in between. CDR3 loop: CAWSVGPISNQPQHF. In DNA form, the CDR3 reads TGTGCCTGGAGTGTTGGACCCATTAGCAATCAGCCCCAGCATTTT.

The J gene is TRBJ2-5, the V gene TRBV14; a weak D match, TRBD2 (5 bases). The length of the CDR3 is 13 residues. The V end lost 1 base, the J end lost 7 bases, and 10 bases lay between the germline ends. Per germline, CDR1 SGHDN and CDR2 FVKESK. The CDR3 DNA reads TGTGCCAGCAGCCAAGCGGCGGAGGTGACCCAGTACTTC. This translates into CASSQAAEVTQYF.

The rearrangement joins TRBV2 to TRBJ2-3, with TRBD1 matching 7 bases. Germline-derived CDR1 and CDR2 are SNHLY and FYNNEI. The CDR3 sequence is 15 residues long. V lost 5 bases to trimming and J lost 5 bases; unmatched junction nucleotides: 10. CDR3 in amino acids: CASSFGWDRRDTQYF. The CDR3, as DNA: TGTGCCAGCAGTTTCGGGTGGGACAGAAGAGATACGCAGTATTTT.

V and J are TRBV10-1 and TRBJ1-1; tentative D call: TRBD1 (6 bases). The CDR3 has 14 residues. Trimming stripped 5 bases from V and 2 bases from J, with 12 bases between. Germline V gene data show CDR1 as WNHNN and CDR2 as SYGVQD (reference sequence). In DNA, the CDR3 is TGCGCCAGCAGTCCCGGGACATTCAACACTGAAGCTTTCTTT. It specifies CASSPGTFNTEAFF.

The V gene is TRBV2, the J gene TRBJ2-7, with 9 bases that match TRBD2. CDR3 length: 14 residues. Trimming took 7 bases from V and 2 from J; bases not matched to a gene: 6. The germline V gene encodes CDR1 SNHLY and CDR2 FYNNEI. CDR3 nucleotide sequence: TGTGCCAGCACCGCGGGACTAGCTCCCTACGAGCAGTACTTC. Its protein is CASTAGLAPYEQYF.

The chain joins TRBV19 to TRBJ1-2; 9 bases are a match to TRBD1. Germline loops: CDR1 LNHDA, CDR2 SQIVND (reference sequence). There are 14 residues in the CDR3. The V and J ends lost 6 bases and 7 bases, in that order; junction bases with no gene match: 9. The CDR3 DNA follows: TGTGCCAGTAGGGCACAGGGGGCGCGTAGTGGCTACACCTTC. Encoded protein: CASRAQGARSGYTF.

J is TRBJ1-2 and V is TRBV9; the D is unclear. CDR3 length equals 12 residues. V shed 1 base and J shed 2 bases, with 3 bases lying between them. The germline CDR1 and CDR2 sequences are SGDLS and YYNGEE. Here the CDR3 reads CASSVYNYGYTF. CDR3 bases: TGTGCCAGCAGCGTATACAACTATGGCTACACCTTC.

This clone was detected only once. The rearrangement links TRBV27 to TRBJ2-5, with 9 bases aligning to TRBD2. With 8 bases clipped from V and 5 bases from J, the junction kept 12 bases outside the gene matches. The germline V gene encodes CDR1 MNHEY and CDR2 SMNVEV (reference sequence). The CDR3 runs 15 residues. The CDR3 nucleotides read TGTGCCAGCGGCCTTAGTAGCGGGAGCAGGGAGACCCAGTACTTC. This translates into CASGLSSGSRETQYF.

The J gene is TRBJ2-6, the V gene TRBV11-2; unclear D gene. Trimming took off 3 bases at V and 0 bases at J, with 9 bases between the two ends. Looked up from germline, CDR1 is SGHAT and CDR2 is FQNNGV. The CDR3 contains 16 residues. Here the CDR3 DNA reads TGTGCCAGCAGCTTTGGCGACACCTCTGGGGCCAACGTCCTGACTTTC. Amino acids: CASSFGDTSGANVLTF.

The table lists this clone with a count of one. This chain uses TRBV5-6 with TRBJ1-2; 7 bases map to TRBD1. The CDR3 runs 15 residues. Germline CDR1 and CDR2: SGHDT and YYEEEE. V was clipped by 4 bases and J by 4 bases; unmatched bases: 10. DNA for the CDR3: TGTGCCAGCAGCATTACAGGGGAAACACTCTATGGCTACACCTTC. Translating gives CASSITGETLYGYTF.

J is TRBJ2-6 and V is TRBV2; no reliable D call. Germline values: CDR1 SNHLY, CDR2 FYNNEI. V was clipped by 5 bases and J by 0 bases, with 11 bases between them. The CDR3 consists of 16 residues. This chain's CDR3 is CASSPTLVSGANVLTF. Here the CDR3 DNA reads TGTGCCAGCAGTCCTACTCTCGTCTCTGGGGCCAACGTCCTGACTTTC.